This T cell receptor (beta chain) derives from a study of spatial heterogeneity in lung cancer. Study overall: The donors were 55 to 80 patients with non-small cell lung cancer that was early-stage and untreated. Sequenced follow-up PBMC samples came a median of approximately 2 years after resection, where available. Fewer alpha-chain than beta-chain sequences were consistently detected.

With regard to this clonotype: Its specificity is not known.

Notes on the study in general: The study found ubiquitous expanded tumor TCRs in blood more at resection than follow-up.

TCRdb recomputed calls from the 5' RACE reads with MiXCR, one row per CDR3 protein. The table has under 150,000 distinct CDR3 sequences, roughly an eighth seen once; the top ten hold 16%. Looked up from germline, CDR1 is DFQATT and CDR2 is SNEGSKA (reference sequence). Between the trimmed V and J ends, which lost 5 bases and 6 bases, there was a span of 14 bases. The length of the CDR3 is 13 residues. Sample time point: blood at routine non-recurrence follow-up after resection. TCRs were sequenced from unsorted whole RNA of tumor, nontumor lung or PBMC. The sample consisted of PBMCs, taken at follow-up. The clonotype originates from a male donor with early-stage non-small cell lung cancer. The chain carries TRBV20-1 and TRBJ2-4, with a tentative D call TRBD1 (6 bases). The CDR3 DNA sequence: TGCAGTGCTTCAGGGGAAGTGGGAAACATTCAGTACTTC. It yields the protein CSASGEVGNIQYF.